This T cell receptor (beta chain) was identified in a study of cytomegalovirus exposure and HLA in healthy donors. Use of 60 Vbeta and 13 Jbeta primers characterized the PCR. The assay was immunoSEQ multiplex PCR, and TCRdb's table has in-frame clones only and misses some. The listing records over 110,000 clones. Study outcomes and limitations: The authors enumerated under 200 TCR beta chains as linked to cytomegalovirus. Among donors in an Asian-associated ancestry cluster, a later analysis reportedly found fewer N-insertions than the roughly 670-donor mean. An analysis done earlier found most TCR beta V segments productive about 87% or about 30% of the time. Evidence from a later analysis indicated that most CMV-associated TCR beta chains looked HLA-restricted.

V was cut by 2 bases and J by 4 bases, with 9 bases left in between. There are 14 residues in the CDR3. CDR1 is KGHSH, CDR2 LQKENI, per germline. On this clone itself: Its antigen is unknown.

The clonotype was recovered from a male donor in good health and CMV-seronegative. Material for sequencing was PBMCs. The rearrangement uses TRBV18 and TRBJ2-1, with D maybe TRBD2 (5 bases). The DNA for the CDR3 is TGTGCCAGCTCACCAGGCCGGGGTTACAATGAGCAGTTCTTC. The encoded protein is CASSPGRGYNEQFF.